What follows are 10 T cell receptor beta chains derived from one specimen sequenced in a study of OX40 agonist ivuxolimab in advanced cancers. Measured with immunoSEQ multiplex PCR; TCRdb has only the in-frame clones, and not every one. The top ten clones hold roughly 19% of a sample with 60,000 to 75,000 clones, approximately 94% of them seen once. The sequencing here drew on CD4+ or CD8+ T cells sorted from blood, taken in a trial of the OX40 agonist ivuxolimab. These receptors came from an adult with an advanced solid tumor such as melanoma, head and neck, liver or kidney cancer.

The chain links TRBV5-4 to TRBJ2-1; 9 bases agree with TRBD2. Trimming took 0 bases from V and 0 from J; bases not matched to a gene: 4. CDR1 and CDR2 (germline): SGHNT, YYREEE (reference sequence). The CDR3 has 17 amino acids. CDR3 DNA: TGTGCCAGCAGCTTGGGAAGCGGGAGGAGCTCCTACAATGAGCAGTTCTTC. It yields the protein CASSLGSGRSSYNEQFF. Together with reference TRBV5-4 and TRBJ2-1, the CDR3 gives the full variable domain: ETGVTQSPTHLIKTRGQQVTLRCSSQSGHNTVSWYQQALGQGPQFIFQYYREEENGRGNFPPRFSGLQFPNYSSELNVNALELDDSALYLCASSLGSGRSSYNEQFFGPGTRLTVL.

V gene TRBV28 combines with J gene TRBJ2-1, with D uncertain. The CDR3 is made up of 10 amino acids. Trimming pared 3 bases from V and 7 bases from J, leaving 1 base between. From germline, CDR1 is MDHEN and CDR2 SYDVKM. The CDR3 is CASSFNEQFF. As DNA, the CDR3 is TGTGCCAGCAGTTTTAATGAGCAGTTCTTC.

The rearrangement uses TRBV14 and TRBJ1-1, with D unresolved. The V end was cut by 0 bases, the J end by 8 bases, with 10 bases between. From germline, CDR1 is SGHDN and CDR2 FVKESK. The CDR3 extends over 13 amino acids. DNA of the CDR3: TGTGCCAGCAGCCAAGAAAGAACAGTAGAAGCTTTCTTT. Translated: CASSQERTVEAFF.

The CDR3 region has the DNA TGTGCCAGCAGCTCCGGGACAGGGTTATACGAGCAGTACTTC. This sequence encodes CASSSGTGLYEQYF. The genes are TRBV7-8 and TRBJ2-7; 9 bases agree with TRBD1. The V gene's germline CDR1 is SGHVS and CDR2 FQNEAQ. The length of the CDR3 is 14 residues. V was clipped by 4 bases and J by 4 bases; unmatched bases: 5.

The chain uses TRBV5-6 and TRBJ2-1, with D uncertain. The CDR3 consists of 12 residues. V was pared by 1 base and J by 9 bases, with 8 bases between. The germline CDR1 and CDR2 sequences are SGHDT and YYEEEE. The CDR3 bases are TGTGCCAGCAGCTTGTGGGGATCTGAGCAGTTCTTC. Its protein is CASSLWGSEQFF.

The chain employs TRBV15 and TRBJ2-2; no definite D call. Trimming cost V 1 base and J 6 bases, with 15 bases left between them. CDR1 LNHNV and CDR2 YYDKDF come from the germline V gene (reference sequence). CDR3 length: 16 amino acids. The CDR3 spells CATSRAAPVLPGELFF. CDR3 nucleotide sequence: TGTGCCACCAGCAGAGCGGCACCGGTTCTTCCCGGGGAGCTGTTTTTT.

The rearrangement links TRBV7-2 to TRBJ1-1; perhaps TRBD1 as D (5 bases). The V end was cut by 5 bases, the J end by 1 base, with 8 bases between. This CDR3 spans 13 amino acids. The germline V gene has CDR1 SGHTA and CDR2 FQGNSA. CDR3 region: CASSRGRNTEAFF. CDR3 nucleotides: TGTGCCAGCAGCAGGGGCCGGAACACTGAAGCTTTCTTT.

The chain uses TRBV10-3 and TRBJ2-5, with 7 bases aligning to TRBD2. This CDR3 contains 13 residues. Germline V gene data show CDR1 as ENHRY and CDR2 as SYGVKD. V dropped 6 bases and J dropped 5; count of bases not matched to a gene: 6. CDR3 DNA: TGTGCCATCAGGGGCGGGAGCCGGGAGACCCAGTACTTC. Translation gives CAIRGGSRETQYF.

The CDR3 DNA follows: TGCGCCAGCAGCCAAACCCGGGTCGTACTAGCGGGAGATTACACCGGGGAGCTGTTTTTT. This codes for CASSQTRVVLAGDYTGELFF. The genes are TRBV4-3 and TRBJ2-2, with 11 nucleotides matching TRBD2. V lost 2 bases and J lost 3; bases outside the gene matches: 14. Looked up from germline, CDR1 is LGHNA and CDR2 is YSLEER. The CDR3 runs to 20 residues.

The chain carries TRBV11-3 and TRBJ2-7, with D hard to call. The CDR3 runs 15 residues. Trimming took 8 bases from V and 9 from J, leaving 26 bases between them. Per the germline V gene, CDR1 is SGHNT and CDR2 is YENEEA. As DNA, the CDR3 is TGTGCCAGCTCCGAACTGGGTCCACTCGTTTCGTGGCAGTACTTC. Amino acid sequence: CASSELGPLVSWQYF.